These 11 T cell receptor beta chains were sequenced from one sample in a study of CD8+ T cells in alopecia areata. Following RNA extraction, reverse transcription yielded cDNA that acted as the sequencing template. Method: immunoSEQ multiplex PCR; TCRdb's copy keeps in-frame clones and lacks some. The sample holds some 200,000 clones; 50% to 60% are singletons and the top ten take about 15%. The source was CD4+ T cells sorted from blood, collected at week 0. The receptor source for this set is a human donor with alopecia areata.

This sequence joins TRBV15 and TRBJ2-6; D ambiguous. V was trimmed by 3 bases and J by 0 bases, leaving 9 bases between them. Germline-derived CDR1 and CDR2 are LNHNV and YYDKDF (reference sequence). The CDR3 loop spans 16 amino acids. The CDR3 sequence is CATSSFTSSGANVLTF. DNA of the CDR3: TGTGCCACCAGCAGCTTCACGAGCTCTGGGGCCAACGTCCTGACTTTC. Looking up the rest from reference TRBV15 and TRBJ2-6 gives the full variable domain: DAMVIQNPRYQVTQFGKPVTLSCSQTLNHNVMYWYQQKSSQAPKLLFHYYDKDFNNEADTPDNFQSRRPNTSFCFLDIRSPGLGDTAMYLCATSSFTSSGANVLTFGAGSRLTVL.

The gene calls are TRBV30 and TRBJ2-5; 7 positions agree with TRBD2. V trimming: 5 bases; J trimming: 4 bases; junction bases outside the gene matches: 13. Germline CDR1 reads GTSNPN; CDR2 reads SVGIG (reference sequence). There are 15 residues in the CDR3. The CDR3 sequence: CAWQTGTIGPETQYF. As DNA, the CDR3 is TGTGCCTGGCAGACCGGGACTATAGGTCCAGAGACCCAGTACTTC. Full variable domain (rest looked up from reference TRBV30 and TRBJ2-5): SQTIHQWPATLVQPVGSPLSLECTVEGTSNPNLYWYRQAAGRGLQLLFYSVGIGQISSEVPQNLSASRPQDRQFILSSKKLLLSDSGFYLCAWQTGTIGPETQYFGPGTRLLVL.

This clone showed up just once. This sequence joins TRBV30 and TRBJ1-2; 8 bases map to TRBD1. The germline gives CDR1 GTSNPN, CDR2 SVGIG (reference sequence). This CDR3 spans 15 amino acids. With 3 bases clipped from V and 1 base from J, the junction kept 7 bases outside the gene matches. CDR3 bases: TGTGCCTGGAGGAGGGACAGGAGGCTTAACTATGGCTACACCTTC. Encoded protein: CAWRRDRRLNYGYTF.

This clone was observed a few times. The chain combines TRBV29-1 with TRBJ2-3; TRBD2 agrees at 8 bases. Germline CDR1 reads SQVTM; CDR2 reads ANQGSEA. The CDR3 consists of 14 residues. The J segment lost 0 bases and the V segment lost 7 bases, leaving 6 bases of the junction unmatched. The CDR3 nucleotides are TGCAGCGGGGGTAGCGGGGCTAGCACAGATACGCAGTATTTT. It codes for CSGGSGASTDTQYF.

The CDR3 region is CASSTSVAYGYTF. The DNA for the CDR3 is TGTGCCAGCAGCACTTCGGTGGCTTATGGCTACACCTTC. This sequence joins TRBV2 and TRBJ1-2; D gene unclear. Germline-derived CDR1 and CDR2 are SNHLY and FYNNEI. The CDR3 covers 13 residues. V lost 6 bases and J lost 5, with 13 bases in between.

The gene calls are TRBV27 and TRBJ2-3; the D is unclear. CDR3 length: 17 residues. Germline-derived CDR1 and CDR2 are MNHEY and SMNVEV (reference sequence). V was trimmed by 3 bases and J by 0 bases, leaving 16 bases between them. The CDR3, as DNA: TGTGCCAGCAGTTTGTATCCGGGTGTGGCGAGCACAGATACGCAGTATTTT. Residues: CASSLYPGVASTDTQYF.

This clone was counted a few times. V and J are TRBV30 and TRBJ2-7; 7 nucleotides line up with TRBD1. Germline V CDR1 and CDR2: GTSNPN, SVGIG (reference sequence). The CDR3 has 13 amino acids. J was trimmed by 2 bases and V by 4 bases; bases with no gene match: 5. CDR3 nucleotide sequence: TGTGCCTGGAACAGGGGCCAAGCCTACGAGCAGTACTTC. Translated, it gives CAWNRGQAYEQYF.

The chain's CDR3 is CASRTGQRRAAFF. CDR3 coding DNA: TGTGCCAGCAGAACGGGACAACGACGAGCGGCTTTCTTT. The rearrangement links TRBV6-5 to TRBJ1-1; maybe TRBD1 (6 bases). The germline CDR1 and CDR2 sequences are MNHEY and SVGAGI. This CDR3 region has 13 residues. V lost 6 bases to trimming and J lost 11 bases, with 19 bases between them.

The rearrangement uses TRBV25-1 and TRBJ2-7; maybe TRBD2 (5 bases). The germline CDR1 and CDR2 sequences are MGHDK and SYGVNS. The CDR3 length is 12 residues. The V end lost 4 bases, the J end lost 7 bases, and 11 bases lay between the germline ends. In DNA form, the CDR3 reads TGTGCCAGCAGTGCAGGATCGGGGGAGCAGTACTTC. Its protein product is CASSAGSGEQYF.

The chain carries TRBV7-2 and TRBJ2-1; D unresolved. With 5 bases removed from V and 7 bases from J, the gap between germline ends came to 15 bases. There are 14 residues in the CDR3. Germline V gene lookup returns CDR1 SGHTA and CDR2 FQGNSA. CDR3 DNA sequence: TGTGCCAGCAGCCTGGGGATGGCTACAAATGAGCAGTTCTTC. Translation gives CASSLGMATNEQFF.

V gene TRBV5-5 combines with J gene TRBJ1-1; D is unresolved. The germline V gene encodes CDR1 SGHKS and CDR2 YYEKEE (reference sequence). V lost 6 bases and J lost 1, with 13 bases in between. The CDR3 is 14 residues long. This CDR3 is CASTPRTPNTEAFF. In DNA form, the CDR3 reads TGTGCCAGCACCCCTCGTACGCCGAACACTGAAGCTTTCTTT. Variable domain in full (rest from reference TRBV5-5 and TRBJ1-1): DAGVTQSPTHLIKTRGQQVTLRCSPISGHKSVSWYQQVLGQGPQFIFQYYEKEERGRGNFPDRFSARQFPNYSSELNVNALLLGDSALYLCASTPRTPNTEAFFGQGTRLTVV.